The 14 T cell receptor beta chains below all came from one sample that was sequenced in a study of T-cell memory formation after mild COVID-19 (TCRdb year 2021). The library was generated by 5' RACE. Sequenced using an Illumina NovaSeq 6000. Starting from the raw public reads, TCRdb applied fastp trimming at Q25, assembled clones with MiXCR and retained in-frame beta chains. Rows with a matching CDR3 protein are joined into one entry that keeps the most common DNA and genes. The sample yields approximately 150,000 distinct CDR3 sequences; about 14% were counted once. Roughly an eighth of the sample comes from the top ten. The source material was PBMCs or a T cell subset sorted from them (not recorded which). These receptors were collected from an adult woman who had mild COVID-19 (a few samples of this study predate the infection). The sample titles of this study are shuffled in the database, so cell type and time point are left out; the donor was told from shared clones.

As DNA, the CDR3 is TGTGCCAGCAGCACCGGAGGTATTCAGTACTTC. This sequence encodes CASSTGGIQYF. This sequence joins TRBV12-3 or TRBV12-4 and TRBJ2-4, with D maybe TRBD2 (5 bases). The CDR3 length is 11 residues. V gave up 6 bases and J gave up 10 bases, with 10 bases separating them.

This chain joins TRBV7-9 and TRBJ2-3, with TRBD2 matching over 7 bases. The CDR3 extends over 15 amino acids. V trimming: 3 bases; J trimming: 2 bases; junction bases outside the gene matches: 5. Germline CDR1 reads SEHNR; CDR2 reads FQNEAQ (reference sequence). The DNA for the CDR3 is TGTGCCAGCAGCTTTCAGGAGCGGGACACAGATACGCAGTATTTT. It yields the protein CASSFQERDTDTQYF.

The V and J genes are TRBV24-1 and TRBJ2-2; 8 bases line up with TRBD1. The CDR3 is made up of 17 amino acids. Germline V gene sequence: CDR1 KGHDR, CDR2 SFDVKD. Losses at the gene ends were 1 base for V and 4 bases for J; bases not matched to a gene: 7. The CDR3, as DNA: TGTGCCACCAGTGATTTCCAGAGACAGGGGCTCACCGGGGAGCTGTTTTTT. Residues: CATSDFQRQGLTGELFF.

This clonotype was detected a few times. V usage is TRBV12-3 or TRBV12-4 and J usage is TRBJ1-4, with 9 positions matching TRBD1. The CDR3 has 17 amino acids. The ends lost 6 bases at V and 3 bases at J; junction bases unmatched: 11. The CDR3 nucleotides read TGTGCCAGCAGCTACCGGGACAGGGTGTTTGCTAATGAAAAACTGTTTTTT. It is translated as CASSYRDRVFANEKLFF.

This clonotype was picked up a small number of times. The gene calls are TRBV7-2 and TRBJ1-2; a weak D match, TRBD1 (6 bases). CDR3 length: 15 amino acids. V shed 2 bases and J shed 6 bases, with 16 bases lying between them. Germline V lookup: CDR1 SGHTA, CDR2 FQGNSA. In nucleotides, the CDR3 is TGTGCCAGCAGCTTATCACAAGGACAGATTAATGGCTACACCTTC. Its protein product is CASSLSQGQINGYTF.

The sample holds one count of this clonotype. CDR3 nucleotides: TGCGCCAGCAAGGAAGGGGGCATCAGGGAGACCCAGTACTTC. This encodes CASKEGGIRETQYF. This chain connects TRBV5-1 to TRBJ2-5; 7 nucleotides line up with TRBD1. The trim removed 6 bases at V and 5 bases at J, leaving 10 bases unmatched. Germline values: CDR1 SGHRS, CDR2 YFSETQ. The CDR3 is made up of 14 amino acids.

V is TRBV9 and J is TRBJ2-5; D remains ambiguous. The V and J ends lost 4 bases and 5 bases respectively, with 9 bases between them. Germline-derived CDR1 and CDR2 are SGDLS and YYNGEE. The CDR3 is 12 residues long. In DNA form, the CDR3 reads TGTGCCAGCAGCCCCGGAGAGGAGACCCAGTACTTC. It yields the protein CASSPGEETQYF.

This chain's CDR3 is CASSPPSVLSYNEQFF. CDR3 bases: TGTGCCAGCTCACCGCCCAGCGTCCTATCCTACAATGAGCAGTTCTTC. The rearrangement joins TRBV18 to TRBJ2-1; the D is unclear. This CDR3 spans 16 amino acids. V was trimmed by 3 bases and J by 1 base, leaving 13 bases between them. Germline-derived CDR1 and CDR2 are KGHSH and LQKENI. Based on the CDR3 plus reference TRBV18 and TRBJ2-1, the full variable domain is NAGVMQNPRHLVRRRGQEARLRCSPMKGHSHVYWYRQLPEEGLKFMVYLQKENIIDESGMPKERFSAEFPKEGPSILRIQQVVRGDSAAYFCASSPPSVLSYNEQFFGPGTRLTVL.

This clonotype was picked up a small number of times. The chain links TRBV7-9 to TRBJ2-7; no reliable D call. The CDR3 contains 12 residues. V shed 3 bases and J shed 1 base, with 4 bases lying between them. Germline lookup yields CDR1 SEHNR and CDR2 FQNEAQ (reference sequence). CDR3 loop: CASSFTSYEQYF. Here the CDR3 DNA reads TGTGCCAGCAGCTTCACTTCCTACGAGCAGTACTTC.

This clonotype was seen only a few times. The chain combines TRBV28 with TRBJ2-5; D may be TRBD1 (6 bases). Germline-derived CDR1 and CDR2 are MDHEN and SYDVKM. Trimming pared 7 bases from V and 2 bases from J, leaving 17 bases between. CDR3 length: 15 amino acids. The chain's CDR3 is CASKTGDRRQETQYF. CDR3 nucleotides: TGTGCCAGCAAGACCGGAGACAGGAGACAAGAGACCCAGTACTTC.

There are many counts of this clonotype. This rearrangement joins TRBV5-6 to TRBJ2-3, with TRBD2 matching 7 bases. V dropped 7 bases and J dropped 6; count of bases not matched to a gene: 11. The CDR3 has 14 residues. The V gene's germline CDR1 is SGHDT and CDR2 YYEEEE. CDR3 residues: CASYRGLPGDTQYF. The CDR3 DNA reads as TGTGCCAGCTATAGGGGACTACCGGGGGATACGCAGTATTTT.

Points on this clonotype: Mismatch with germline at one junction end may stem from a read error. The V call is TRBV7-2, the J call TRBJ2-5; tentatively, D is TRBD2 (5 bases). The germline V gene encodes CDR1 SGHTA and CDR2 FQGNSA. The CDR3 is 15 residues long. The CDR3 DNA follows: TGTGCCAACAGCCGATTCTACGCAGCGGAAGAGACCCAGTACTTC. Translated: CANSRFYAAEETQYF.

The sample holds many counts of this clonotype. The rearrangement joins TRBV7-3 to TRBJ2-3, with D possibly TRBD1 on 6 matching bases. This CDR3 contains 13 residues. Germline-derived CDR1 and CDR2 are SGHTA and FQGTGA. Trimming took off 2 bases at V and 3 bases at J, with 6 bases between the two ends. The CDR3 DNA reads TGTGCCAGCAGCTTACAGGGGACAGATACGCAGTATTTT. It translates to CASSLQGTDTQYF.

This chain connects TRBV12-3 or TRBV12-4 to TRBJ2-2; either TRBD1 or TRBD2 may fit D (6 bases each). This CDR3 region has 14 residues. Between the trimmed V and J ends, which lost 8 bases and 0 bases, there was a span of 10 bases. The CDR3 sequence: CASLRGPNTGELFF. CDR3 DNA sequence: TGTGCCAGCCTACGGGGGCCGAACACCGGGGAGCTGTTTTTT.